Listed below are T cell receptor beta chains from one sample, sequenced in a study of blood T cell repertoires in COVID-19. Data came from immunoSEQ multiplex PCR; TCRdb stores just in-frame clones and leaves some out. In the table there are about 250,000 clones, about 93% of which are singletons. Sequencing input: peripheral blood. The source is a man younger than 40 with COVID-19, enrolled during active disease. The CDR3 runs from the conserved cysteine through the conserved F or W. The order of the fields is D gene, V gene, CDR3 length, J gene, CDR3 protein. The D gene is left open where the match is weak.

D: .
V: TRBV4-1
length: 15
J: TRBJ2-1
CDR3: CASSRSVGGMGEQFF

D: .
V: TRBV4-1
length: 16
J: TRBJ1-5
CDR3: CASSPHEKGSNQPQHF

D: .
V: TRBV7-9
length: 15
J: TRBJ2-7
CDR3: CASSPHGENPYEQYF

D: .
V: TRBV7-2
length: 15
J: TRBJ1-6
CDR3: CASSFLSRLERPLHF

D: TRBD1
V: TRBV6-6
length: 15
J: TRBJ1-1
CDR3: CASSLQGALGTEAFF

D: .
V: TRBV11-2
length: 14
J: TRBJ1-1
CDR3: CASSGQHLNTEAFF

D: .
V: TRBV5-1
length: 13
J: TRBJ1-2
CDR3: CASSPGREQGYTF

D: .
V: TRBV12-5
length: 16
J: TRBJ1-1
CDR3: CASGLVRGAGSTEAFF

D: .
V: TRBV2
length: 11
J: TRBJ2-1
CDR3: CASSGPNEQFF

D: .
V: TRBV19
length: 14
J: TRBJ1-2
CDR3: CASSTRAAGIKNTF

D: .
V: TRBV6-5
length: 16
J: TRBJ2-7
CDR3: CASSYSMGRNSYEQYF

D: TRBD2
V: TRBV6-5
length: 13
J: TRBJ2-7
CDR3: CASNQRGAYEQYF

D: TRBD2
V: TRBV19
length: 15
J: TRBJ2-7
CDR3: CASSRASGGQYEQYF

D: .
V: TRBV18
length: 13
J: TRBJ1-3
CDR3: CASSPRGTDTIYF

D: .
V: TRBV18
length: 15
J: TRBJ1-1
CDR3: CASSPPSQGGTEAFF

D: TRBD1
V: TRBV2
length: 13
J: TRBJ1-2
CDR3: CASGGTGFYGYTF

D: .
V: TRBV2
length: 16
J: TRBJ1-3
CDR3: CASSEEAGQPGNTIYF

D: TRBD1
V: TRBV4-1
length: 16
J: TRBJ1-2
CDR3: CASSQPLNDRADGYTF

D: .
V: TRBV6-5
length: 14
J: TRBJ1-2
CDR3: CASSFGGGPYGYTF

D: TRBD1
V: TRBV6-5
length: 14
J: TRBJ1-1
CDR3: CASRIQGTNTEAFF

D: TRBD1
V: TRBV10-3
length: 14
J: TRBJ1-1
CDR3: CAIRHGTGNTEAFF

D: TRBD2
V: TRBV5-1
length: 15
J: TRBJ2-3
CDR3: CASSLGGGAQDTQYF

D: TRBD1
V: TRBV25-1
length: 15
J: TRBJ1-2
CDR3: CASSDRGPSGYGYTF

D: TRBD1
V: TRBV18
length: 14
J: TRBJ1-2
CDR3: CASSPGQENYGYTF

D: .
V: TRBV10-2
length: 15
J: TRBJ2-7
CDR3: CASMAEGRITYEQYF

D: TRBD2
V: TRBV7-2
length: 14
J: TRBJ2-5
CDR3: CASSRTSGRETQYF

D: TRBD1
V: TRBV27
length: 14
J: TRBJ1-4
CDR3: CASSLYRGTEKLFF

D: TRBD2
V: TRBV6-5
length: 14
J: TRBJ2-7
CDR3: CASSSLGLALEQYF

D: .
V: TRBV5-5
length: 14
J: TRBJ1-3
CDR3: CASSSQGTGNTIYF

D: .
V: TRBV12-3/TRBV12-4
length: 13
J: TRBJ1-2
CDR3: CASSASINYGYTF

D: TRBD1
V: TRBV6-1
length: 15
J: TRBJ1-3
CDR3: CASSDQTGVGNTIYF

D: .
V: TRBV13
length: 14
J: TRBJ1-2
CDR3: CASSLEGLPYGYTF

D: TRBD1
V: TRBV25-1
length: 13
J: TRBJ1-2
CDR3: CASTSGQGFGYTF

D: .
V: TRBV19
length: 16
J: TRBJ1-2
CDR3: CASSPNSLQGSYGYTF

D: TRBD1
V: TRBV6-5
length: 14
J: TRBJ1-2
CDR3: CASSTLQGGYGYTF

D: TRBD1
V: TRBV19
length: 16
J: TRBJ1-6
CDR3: CASSHIDRVRRSPLHF

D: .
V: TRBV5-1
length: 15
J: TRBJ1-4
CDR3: CASRQNGGTNEKLFF

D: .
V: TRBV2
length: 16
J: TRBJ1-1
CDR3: CASSEVASGRATEAFF

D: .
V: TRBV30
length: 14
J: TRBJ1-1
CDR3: CAWSTPTIVSEAFF

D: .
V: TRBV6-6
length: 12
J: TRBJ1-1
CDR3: CASTTGNTEAFF

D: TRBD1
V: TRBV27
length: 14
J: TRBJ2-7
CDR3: CASSNPDRVMDFYF

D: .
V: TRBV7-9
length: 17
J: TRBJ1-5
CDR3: CASSSRGGGLEDQPQHF